This T cell receptor beta chain is drawn from a study of T cell repertoires in cytomegalovirus infection. The CDR3 totals 13 residues. V was pared by 7 bases and J by 6 bases, with 7 bases of the junction left unmatched. The germline V gene encodes CDR1 MNHEY and CDR2 SMNVEV (reference sequence). Study findings and constraints: HLA-C-restricted CMV clonotypes gave the most frequent clonotype in two of eight donors.

TCRdb recomputed calls from the reads with MiXCR, one row per CDR3 protein. Among over 200,000 distinct CDR3 sequences, approximately 13% were seen once, and the ten largest hold 7.5% to 10%. Details on this clonotype: Its target is not known.

Material for sequencing was PBMCs. The receptor was derived from a human donor in good health (CMV status not recorded). Some clones in this sample may be carry-over from other donors' samples. This chain links TRBV27 with TRBJ2-3, with TRBD2 matching 7 bases. The CDR3: CASTWGGDDTQYF. CDR3 nucleotides: TGTGCCAGCACCTGGGGGGGGGACGATACGCAGTATTTT.